The 10 T cell receptor beta chains below come from one sample, sequenced in a study of blood T cell repertoires in COVID-19. Sequencing was performed with immunoSEQ multiplex PCR; in TCRdb, only in-frame clones are kept and a portion is missing. The sample gives 200,000 to 250,000 clones, roughly nine tenths of which show up once; 1.2% is in the top ten. Sequencing was performed on peripheral blood. These receptor sequences come from a man younger than 40 with acute or convalescent COVID-19.

This clone was counted once. The chain joins TRBV5-1 to TRBJ1-1; D remains ambiguous. Trimming cost V 6 bases and J 6 bases, with 21 bases left between them. This CDR3 spans 15 amino acids. Germline V gives CDR1 SGHRS, CDR2 YFSETQ. CDR3 coding DNA: TGCGCCAGCACCAGACTAGCGGGAGGAAATGCTGAAGCTTTCTTT. Encoded protein: CASTRLAGGNAEAFF.

The J gene is TRBJ1-3, the V gene TRBV5-5; no clear D. Looked up from germline, CDR1 is SGHKS and CDR2 is YYEKEE (reference sequence). Deletions cut 4 bases from V and 7 bases from J, with 12 bases between. This CDR3 region has 13 residues. In DNA, the CDR3 is TGTGCCAGCAGCCCTGGCCTCGGGAACACCATATATTTT. Amino acids: CASSPGLGNTIYF.

The V call is TRBV29-1, the J call TRBJ1-1, with D unclear. The germline V and J ends were trimmed by 4 bases and 1 base, with 10 bases remaining between them. Germline-derived CDR1 and CDR2 are SQVTM and ANQGSEA. The CDR3 contains 13 residues. DNA for the CDR3: TGCAGCGTTGCCCTGACAAAGAACACTGAAGCTTTCTTT. Translation: CSVALTKNTEAFF.

This chain joins TRBV19 and TRBJ1-2, with a possible D match to TRBD1 (5 bases). There are 14 residues in the CDR3. Trimming left V 11 bases short and J 3 bases short, with 19 bases between. Germline V gene data show CDR1 as LNHDA and CDR2 as SQIVND (reference sequence). CDR3 amino acids: CAAGRGGAYYGYTF. The DNA of the CDR3 is TGTGCCGCTGGACGTGGAGGGGCCTACTATGGCTACACCTTC.

The V gene is TRBV7-8, the J gene TRBJ2-1; the D gene is possibly TRBD2 (6 bases). The CDR3 covers 14 residues. Germline CDR1 is SGHVS and CDR2 is FQNEAQ. Trimming shortened V by 0 bases and J by 7 bases, and 10 bases separated the two germline ends. The CDR3 nucleotides read TGTGCCAGCAGCTTAGCCCGACTAGGGAATGAGCAGTTCTTC. It translates to CASSLARLGNEQFF.

This chain joins TRBV29-1 and TRBJ2-5, with D tentatively TRBD1 (5 bases). The ends were cut back, 4 bases at V and 3 bases at J, with 9 bases in the middle. The CDR3 loop spans 12 amino acids. Germline values: CDR1 SQVTM, CDR2 ANQGSEA. The CDR3 DNA reads TGCAGCGTTGTTTTAGGGGAAGAGACCCAGTACTTC. Amino acid sequence: CSVVLGEETQYF. Together with reference TRBV29-1 and TRBJ2-5, the CDR3 gives the full variable domain: SAVISQKPSRDICQRGTSLTIQCQVDSQVTMMFWYRQQPGQSLTLIATANQGSEATYESGFVIDKFPISRPNLTFSTLTVSNMSPEDSSIYLCSVVLGEETQYFGPGTRLLVL.

V is TRBV5-5 and J is TRBJ1-6; D possibly corresponds to TRBD1 (5 bases). Germline V gene data show CDR1 as SGHKS and CDR2 as YYEKEE (reference sequence). This CDR3 spans 17 amino acids. V was clipped by 4 bases and J by 9 bases, with 23 bases between them. CDR3 nucleotide sequence: TGTGCCAGCAGCATTATCCGGGACTCTCAAGCAGGTTCACCCCTCCACTTT. It specifies CASSIIRDSQAGSPLHF.

J is TRBJ1-5 and V is TRBV3-1 (or the pseudogene TRBV3-2); D may be TRBD1 (5 bases). The CDR3 contains 15 residues. The germline CDR1 and CDR2 sequences are LGHDT and YNNKEL (reference sequence). With 4 bases removed from V and 3 bases from J, the gap between germline ends came to 13 bases. The DNA of the CDR3 is TGTGCCAGCAGCCTGAGTGGGGGGACCAATCAGCCCCAGCATTTT. It specifies CASSLSGGTNQPQHF.

The chain uses TRBV21-1 and TRBJ2-1; TRBD1, the table's D call, lacks a check against the DNA. TRBV21-1 is a listed pseudogene. This CDR3 comprises 16 residues. The chain's CDR3 is CASSPTDRDRLAPEFF. The CDR3, as DNA: TGTGCCAGCAGCCCTACCGACAGGGACCGGTTGGCTCCCGAGTTCTTC.

The chain carries TRBV18 and TRBJ2-7; TRBD1 might be the D (6 bases). Germline V gives CDR1 KGHSH, CDR2 LQKENI. V dropped 3 bases and J dropped 2 bases, with 11 bases sitting between them. The CDR3 totals 14 residues. DNA for the CDR3: TGTGCCAGCTCACCTGGACAGACTCCCTACGAGCAGTACTTC. Translated, it gives CASSPGQTPYEQYF. Drawing the rest from reference TRBV18 and TRBJ2-7, the complete variable domain is NAGVMQNPRHLVRRRGQEARLRCSPMKGHSHVYWYRQLPEEGLKFMVYLQKENIIDESGMPKERFSAEFPKEGPSILRIQQVVRGDSAAYFCASSPGQTPYEQYFGPGTRLTVT.